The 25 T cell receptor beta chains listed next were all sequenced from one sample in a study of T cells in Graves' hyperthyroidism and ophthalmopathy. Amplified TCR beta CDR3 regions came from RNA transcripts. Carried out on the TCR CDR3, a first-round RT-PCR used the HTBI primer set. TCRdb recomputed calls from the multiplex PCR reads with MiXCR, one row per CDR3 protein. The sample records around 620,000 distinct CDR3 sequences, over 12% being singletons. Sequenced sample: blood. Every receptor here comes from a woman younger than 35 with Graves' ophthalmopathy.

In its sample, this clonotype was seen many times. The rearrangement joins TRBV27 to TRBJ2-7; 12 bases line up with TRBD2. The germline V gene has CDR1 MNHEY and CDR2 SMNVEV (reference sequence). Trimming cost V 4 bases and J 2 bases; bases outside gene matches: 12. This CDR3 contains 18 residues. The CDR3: CASSSERLAGVNPYEQYF. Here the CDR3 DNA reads TGTGCCAGCAGTTCGGAACGACTAGCGGGAGTTAACCCCTACGAGCAGTACTTC.

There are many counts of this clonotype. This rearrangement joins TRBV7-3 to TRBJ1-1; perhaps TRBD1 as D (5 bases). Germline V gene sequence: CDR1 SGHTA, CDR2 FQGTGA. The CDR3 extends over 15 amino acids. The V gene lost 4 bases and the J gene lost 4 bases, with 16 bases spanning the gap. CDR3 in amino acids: CASSSSPGLGTEAFF. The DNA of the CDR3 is TGTGCCAGCAGCTCATCACCGGGGCTCGGCACTGAAGCTTTCTTT.

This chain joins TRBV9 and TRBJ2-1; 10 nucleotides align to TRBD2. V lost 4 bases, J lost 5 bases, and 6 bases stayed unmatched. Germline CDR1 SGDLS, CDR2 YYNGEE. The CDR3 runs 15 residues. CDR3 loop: CASSFRTSGDNEQFF. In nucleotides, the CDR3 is TGTGCCAGCAGCTTCAGGACTAGCGGTGACAATGAGCAGTTCTTC.

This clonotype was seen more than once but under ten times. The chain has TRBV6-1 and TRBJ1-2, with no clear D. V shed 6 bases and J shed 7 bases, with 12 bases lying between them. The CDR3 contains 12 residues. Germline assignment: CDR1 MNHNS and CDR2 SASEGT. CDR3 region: CASRSWTGGYTF. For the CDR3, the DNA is TGTGCCAGCAGATCTTGGACGGGTGGCTACACCTTC.

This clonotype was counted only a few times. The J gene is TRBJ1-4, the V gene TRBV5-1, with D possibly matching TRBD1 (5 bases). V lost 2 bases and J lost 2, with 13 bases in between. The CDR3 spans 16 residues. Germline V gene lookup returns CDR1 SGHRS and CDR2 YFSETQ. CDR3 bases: TGCGCCAGCAGCTTCCAGGGTCGGCGGACTAATGAAAAACTGTTTTTT. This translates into CASSFQGRRTNEKLFF.

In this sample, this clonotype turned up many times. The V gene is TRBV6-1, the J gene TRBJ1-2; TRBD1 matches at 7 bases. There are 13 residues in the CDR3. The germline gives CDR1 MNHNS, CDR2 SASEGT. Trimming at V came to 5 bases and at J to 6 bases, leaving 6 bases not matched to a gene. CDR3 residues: CASSYRGTDGYTF. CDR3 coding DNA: TGTGCCAGCAGTTATCGTGGGACAGATGGCTACACCTTC.

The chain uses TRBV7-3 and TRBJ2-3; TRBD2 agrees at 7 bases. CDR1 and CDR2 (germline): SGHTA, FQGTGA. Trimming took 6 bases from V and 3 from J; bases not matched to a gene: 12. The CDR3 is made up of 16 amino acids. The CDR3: CASSFSGPWGTDTQYF. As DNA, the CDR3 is TGTGCCAGCAGTTTTAGCGGGCCTTGGGGAACAGATACGCAGTATTTT.

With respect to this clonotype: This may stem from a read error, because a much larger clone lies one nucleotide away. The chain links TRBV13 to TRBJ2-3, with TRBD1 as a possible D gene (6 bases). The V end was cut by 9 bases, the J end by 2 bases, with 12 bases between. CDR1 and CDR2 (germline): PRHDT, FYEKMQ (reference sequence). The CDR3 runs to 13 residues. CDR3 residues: CARRDRSTDTQYF. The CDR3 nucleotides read TGTGCCAGGAGAGACAGGTCCACAGATACGCAGTATTTT.

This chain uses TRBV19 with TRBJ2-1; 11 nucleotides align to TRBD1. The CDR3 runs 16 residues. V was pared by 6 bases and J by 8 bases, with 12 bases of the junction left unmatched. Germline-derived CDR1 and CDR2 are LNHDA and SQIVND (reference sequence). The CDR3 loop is CASSLIPGTGGDEQFF. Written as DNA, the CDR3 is TGTGCCAGTAGCCTAATTCCCGGGACAGGGGGAGATGAGCAGTTCTTC.

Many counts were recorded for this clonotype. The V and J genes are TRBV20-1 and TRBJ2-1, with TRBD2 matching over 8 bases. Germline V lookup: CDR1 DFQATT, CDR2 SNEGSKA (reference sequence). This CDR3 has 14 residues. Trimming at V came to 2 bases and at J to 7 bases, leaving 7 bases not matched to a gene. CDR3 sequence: CSARRPGGRNEQFF. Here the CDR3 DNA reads TGCAGTGCTAGACGTCCGGGAGGGAGGAATGAGCAGTTCTTC.

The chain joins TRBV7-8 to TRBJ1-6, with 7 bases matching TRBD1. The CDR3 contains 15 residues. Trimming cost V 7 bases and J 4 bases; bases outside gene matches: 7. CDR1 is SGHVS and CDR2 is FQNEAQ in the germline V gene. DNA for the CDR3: TGTGCCAGCAAACCGGAGGGGGCTTATAATTCACCCCTCCACTTT. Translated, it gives CASKPEGAYNSPLHF.

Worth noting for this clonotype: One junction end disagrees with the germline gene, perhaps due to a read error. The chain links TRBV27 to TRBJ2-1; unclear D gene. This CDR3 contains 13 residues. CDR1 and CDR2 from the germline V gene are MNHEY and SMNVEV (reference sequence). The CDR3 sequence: CASSLGSYSEQFF. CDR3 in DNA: TGTGCCAGCAGTTTGGGGTCCTACAGTGAGCAGTTCTTC.

The CDR3 coding sequence is TGTGCCAGCAGTTACGGGGCGGAAGGCGACGAGCAGTACTTC. Amino acids: CASSYGAEGDEQYF. The rearrangement joins TRBV6-2 or TRBV6-3 to TRBJ2-7, with D tentatively TRBD1 (5 bases). CDR1 is MNHEY, CDR2 SVGEGT, per germline. This CDR3 is built from 14 residues. Deletions cut 2 bases from V and 5 bases from J, with 13 bases between.

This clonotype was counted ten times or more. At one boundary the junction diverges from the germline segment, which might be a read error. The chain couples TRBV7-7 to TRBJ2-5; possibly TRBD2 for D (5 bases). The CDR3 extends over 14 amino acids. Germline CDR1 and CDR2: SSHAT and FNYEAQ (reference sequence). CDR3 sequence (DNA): TGTGCTAGCAGCTTCGGGGTTCTGCAAGAGACCCAGTACTTC. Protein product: CASSFGVLQETQYF.

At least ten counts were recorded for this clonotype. CDR3 residues: CASSFSSGRDRRTQYF. DNA for the CDR3: TGTGCCAGCAGTTTTAGTAGCGGGAGGGACCGGCGGACCCAGTACTTC. The genes are TRBV12-3 or TRBV12-4 and TRBJ2-5; 11 bases agree with TRBD2. V lost 3 bases, J lost 7 bases, and 10 bases stayed unmatched. The CDR3 is 16 residues long.

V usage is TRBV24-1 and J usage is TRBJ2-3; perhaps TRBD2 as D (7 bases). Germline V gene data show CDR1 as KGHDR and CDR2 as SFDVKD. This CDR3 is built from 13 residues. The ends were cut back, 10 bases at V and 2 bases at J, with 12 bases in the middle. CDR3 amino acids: CATGGGTTDTQYF. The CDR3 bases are TGTGCCACAGGGGGGGGGACCACAGATACGCAGTATTTT.

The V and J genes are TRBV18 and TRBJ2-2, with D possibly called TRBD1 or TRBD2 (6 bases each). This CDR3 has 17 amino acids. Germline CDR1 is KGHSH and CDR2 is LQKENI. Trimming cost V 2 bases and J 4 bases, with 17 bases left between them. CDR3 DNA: TGTGCCAGCTCACCATGGGGGCTTGGAGGGTCCACCGGGGAGCTGTTTTTT. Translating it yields CASSPWGLGGSTGELFF. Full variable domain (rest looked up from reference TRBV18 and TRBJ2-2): NAGVMQNPRHLVRRRGQEARLRCSPMKGHSHVYWYRQLPEEGLKFMVYLQKENIIDESGMPKERFSAEFPKEGPSILRIQQVVRGDSAAYFCASSPWGLGGSTGELFFGEGSRLTVL.

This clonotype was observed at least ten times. The CDR3, as DNA: TGTGCCAGCAGCTTAGACTACGACGAGCAGTACTTC. Protein product: CASSLDYDEQYF. The chain joins TRBV11-3 to TRBJ2-7; D call uncertain. Trimming took off 0 bases at V and 5 bases at J, with 5 bases between the two ends. CDR3 length: 12 residues. Germline V lookup: CDR1 SGHNT, CDR2 YENEEA.

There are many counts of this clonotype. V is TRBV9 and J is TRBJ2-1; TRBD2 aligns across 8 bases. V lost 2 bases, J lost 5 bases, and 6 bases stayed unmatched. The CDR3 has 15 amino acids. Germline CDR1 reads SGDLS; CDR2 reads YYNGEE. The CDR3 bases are TGTGCCAGCAGCGTGAAGCGGGAGCCCAACAATGAGCAGTTCTTC. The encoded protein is CASSVKREPNNEQFF.

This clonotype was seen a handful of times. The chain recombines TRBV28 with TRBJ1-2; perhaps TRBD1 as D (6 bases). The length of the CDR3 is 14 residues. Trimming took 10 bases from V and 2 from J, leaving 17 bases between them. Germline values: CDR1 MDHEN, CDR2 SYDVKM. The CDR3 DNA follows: TGTGCCACTTCCGAGGGGGGCTCAAACTATGGCTACACCTTC. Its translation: CATSEGGSNYGYTF.

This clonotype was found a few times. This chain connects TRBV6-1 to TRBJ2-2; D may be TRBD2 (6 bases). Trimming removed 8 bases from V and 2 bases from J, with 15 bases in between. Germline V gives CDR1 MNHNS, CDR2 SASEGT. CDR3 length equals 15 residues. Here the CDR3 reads CASGPGTLNTGELFF. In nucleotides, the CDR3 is TGTGCCAGCGGCCCCGGGACTCTTAACACCGGGGAGCTGTTTTTT.

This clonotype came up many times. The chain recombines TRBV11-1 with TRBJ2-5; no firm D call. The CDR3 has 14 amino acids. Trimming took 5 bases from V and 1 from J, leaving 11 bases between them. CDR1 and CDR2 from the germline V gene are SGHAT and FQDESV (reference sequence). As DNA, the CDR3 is TGTGCCAGCAGCGACCTTTATACCCAAGAGACCCAGTACTTC. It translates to CASSDLYTQETQYF.

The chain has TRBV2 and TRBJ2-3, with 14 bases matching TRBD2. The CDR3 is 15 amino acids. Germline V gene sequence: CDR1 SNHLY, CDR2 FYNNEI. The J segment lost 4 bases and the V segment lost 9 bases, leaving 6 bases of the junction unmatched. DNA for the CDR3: TGTGCCAGTAAGGAGGGACTAGCGGGGGCAGATACGCAGTATTTT. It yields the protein CASKEGLAGADTQYF.

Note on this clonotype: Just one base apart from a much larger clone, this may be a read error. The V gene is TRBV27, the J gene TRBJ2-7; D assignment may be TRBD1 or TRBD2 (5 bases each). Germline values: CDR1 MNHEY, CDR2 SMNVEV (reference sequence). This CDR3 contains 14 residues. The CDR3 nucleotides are TGTGCCAGCGGTTTCCGGGACGGGGCCTACGAGCAGTACTTC. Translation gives CASGFRDGAYEQYF.

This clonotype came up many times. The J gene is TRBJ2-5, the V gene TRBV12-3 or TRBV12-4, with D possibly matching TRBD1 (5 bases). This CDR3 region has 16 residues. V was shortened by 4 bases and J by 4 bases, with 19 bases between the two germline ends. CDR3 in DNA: TGTGCCAGCAGTTCCCCCGGGCAGGGCATCGGAGAGACCCAGTACTTC. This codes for CASSSPGQGIGETQYF.